The 32 T cell receptor beta chains listed next were all sequenced from one sample in a study of T cell responses to AZD1222 COVID-19 vaccine. The repertoire was sequenced with immunoSEQ multiplex PCR; TCRdb's copy has only in-frame clones and lacks some. The sample yields under 150,000 clones, 90% to 95% seen once. Sequencing was performed on peripheral blood, taken 28 days after the second AZD1222 dose. Receptors originate from an adult who received the AZD1222 COVID-19 vaccine.

The chain employs TRBV29-1 and TRBJ1-1; D gene ambiguous. Germline V gives CDR1 SQVTM, CDR2 ANQGSEA. V lost 4 bases and J lost 0, with 9 bases in between. This CDR3 contains 13 residues. CDR3 amino acids: CSVGNAVNTEAFF. DNA of the CDR3: TGCAGCGTTGGTAATGCAGTGAACACTGAAGCTTTCTTT. Full variable domain (remainder filled in from reference TRBV29-1 and TRBJ1-1): SAVISQKPSRDICQRGTSLTIQCQVDSQVTMMFWYRQQPGQSLTLIATANQGSEATYESGFVIDKFPISRPNLTFSTLTVSNMSPEDSSIYLCSVGNAVNTEAFFGQGTRLTVV.

This chain uses TRBV6-6 with TRBJ1-4; D is ambiguous. The CDR3 has 15 residues. The germline V gene has CDR1 MNHNY and CDR2 SVGAGI (reference sequence). Trimming took off 2 bases at V and 5 bases at J, with 12 bases between the two ends. Here the CDR3 reads CASSYDRLLNEKLFF. CDR3 nucleotide sequence: TGTGCCAGCAGTTACGACCGGCTTCTGAATGAAAAACTGTTTTTT.

The chain has TRBV6-7 and TRBJ1-2; D gene ambiguous. TRBV6-7 is an ORF, and what it does is uncertain. The V and J ends lost 10 bases and 0 bases respectively, with 15 bases between them. The CDR3 totals 14 residues. CDR3 nucleotide sequence: TGTGCCAATCCTCTACAAGTCTCTAACTATGGCTACACCTTC. It is translated as CANPLQVSNYGYTF.

A single count supports this clone. The chain recombines TRBV6-6 with TRBJ1-6; 8 bases match TRBD1. CDR3 length equals 16 residues. The trim removed 6 bases at V and 10 bases at J, leaving 14 bases unmatched. Germline CDR1 reads MNHNY; CDR2 reads SVGAGI (reference sequence). The CDR3 reads CASRQPTGALRSPLHF. In DNA form, the CDR3 reads TGTGCCAGCAGACAACCGACAGGGGCCCTTCGATCACCCCTCCACTTT.

The V gene is TRBV7-8, the J gene TRBJ2-2; the D is unclear. Trimming stripped 5 bases from V and 6 bases from J, with 10 bases between. This CDR3 is built from 13 residues. Germline V lookup: CDR1 SGHVS, CDR2 FQNEAQ. The DNA for the CDR3 is TGTGCCAGCAGCGAAAGAGGCCCCGGGGAGCTGTTTTTT. It translates to CASSERGPGELFF. The full variable domain, rest sourced from reference TRBV7-8 and TRBJ2-2, is GAGVSQSPRYKVAKRGQDVALRCDPISGHVSLFWYQQALGQGPEFLTYFQNEAQLDKSGLPSDRFFAERPEGSVSTLKIQRTQQEDSAVYLCASSERGPGELFFGEGSRLTVL.

This clone showed up just once. The chain carries TRBV18 and TRBJ2-2; D might be TRBD1 (6 bases). The CDR3 covers 15 residues. V was shortened by 4 bases and J by 6 bases, with 15 bases between the two germline ends. Germline CDR1 and CDR2: KGHSH and LQKENI. Written as DNA, the CDR3 is TGTGCCAGCTCACGAGGGGGAGCTGGCTCCGGGGAGCTGTTTTTT. This codes for CASSRGGAGSGELFF.

The chain links TRBV29-1 to TRBJ1-1; D unresolved. Trimming removed 6 bases at V and 6 bases at J, with 23 bases between. Germline CDR1 SQVTM, CDR2 ANQGSEA. The length of the CDR3 is 15 residues. CDR3 in amino acids: CSVSGSRLGEAEAFF. Here the CDR3 DNA reads TGCAGCGTGTCCGGGAGTCGGCTCGGGGAGGCTGAAGCTTTCTTT.

The chain employs TRBV6-5 and TRBJ2-4, with D uncertain. CDR1 is MNHEY, CDR2 SVGAGI, per germline. The length of the CDR3 is 14 residues. V was cut by 6 bases and J by 0 bases, with 9 bases left in between. This CDR3 reads CASREFLAKNIQYF. CDR3 nucleotide sequence: TGTGCCAGCAGGGAGTTCCTAGCCAAAAACATTCAGTACTTC.

The rearrangement uses TRBV28 and TRBJ1-1, with D hard to call. This CDR3 has 13 residues. V was clipped by 1 base and J by 1 base, with 4 bases between them. Looked up from germline, CDR1 is MDHEN and CDR2 is SYDVKM. CDR3 nucleotide sequence: TGTGCCAGCAGTTTATCAGGGAACACTGAAGCTTTCTTT. Encoded protein: CASSLSGNTEAFF.

J is TRBJ1-5 and V is TRBV7-9; no definite D call. In germline, CDR1 is SEHNR, CDR2 FQNEAQ (reference sequence). This CDR3 spans 13 amino acids. V gave up 5 bases and J gave up 6 bases, with 11 bases separating them. CDR3 protein: CASSPMWGQPQHF. As DNA, the CDR3 is TGTGCCAGCAGCCCAATGTGGGGTCAGCCCCAGCATTTT.

V is TRBV3-1 (or the pseudogene TRBV3-2) and J is TRBJ2-7; 8 nucleotides agree with TRBD1. The V and J ends lost 5 bases and 0 bases, in that order; junction bases with no gene match: 3. Germline CDR1 LGHDT, CDR2 YNNKEL (reference sequence). CDR3 size: 14 residues. The CDR3 bases are TGTGCCAGCAGCTCGGACAGGGACTCCTACGAGCAGTACTTC. It is translated as CASSSDRDSYEQYF.

This chain joins TRBV3-1 (or the pseudogene TRBV3-2) and TRBJ2-7; the D is unclear. From germline, CDR1 is LGHDT and CDR2 YNNKEL (reference sequence). The CDR3 loop spans 12 amino acids. V lost 2 bases to trimming and J lost 0 bases, with 2 bases between them. The CDR3 region is CASSQYSYEQYF. The DNA of the CDR3 is TGTGCCAGCAGCCAATACTCCTACGAGCAGTACTTC.

The J gene is TRBJ2-1, the V gene TRBV5-1; D unclear. V was cut by 1 base and J by 13 bases, with 12 bases left in between. The length of the CDR3 is 12 residues. Germline V gene lookup returns CDR1 SGHRS and CDR2 YFSETQ. CDR3 sequence reads: CASSLHPEVQFF. In DNA form, the CDR3 reads TGCGCCAGCAGCTTGCACCCGGAAGTTCAGTTCTTC. The complete variable domain, with remaining parts taken from reference TRBV5-1 and TRBJ2-1, reads KAGVTQTPRYLIKTRGQQVTLSCSPISGHRSVSWYQQTPGQGLQFLFEYFSETQRNKGNFPGRFSGRQFSNSRSEMNVSTLELGDSALYLCASSLHPEVQFFGPGTRLTVL.

J is TRBJ2-2 and V is TRBV9, with TRBD1 matching 11 bases. This CDR3 is built from 15 residues. Germline CDR1 and CDR2: SGDLS and YYNGEE. J gave up 1 base and V 6 bases, and 2 bases lay outside the gene matches. The CDR3 bases are TGTGCCAGCACGGGACAGGGGGGGAACACCGGGGAGCTGTTTTTT. It is translated as CASTGQGGNTGELFF. Full variable domain (outside the CDR3, taken from reference TRBV9 and TRBJ2-2): DSGVTQTPKHLITATGQRVTLRCSPRSGDLSVYWYQQSLDQGLQFLIQYYNGEERAKGNILERFSAQQFPDLHSELNLSSLELGDSALYFCASTGQGGNTGELFFGEGSRLTVL.

As concerns this clone: At one boundary the junction diverges from the germline segment, which might be a read error. This chain joins TRBV28 and TRBJ1-2, with 9 positions matching TRBD1. The CDR3 has 12 residues. CDR1 is MDHEN, CDR2 SYDVKM, per germline. CDR3 in amino acids: CATNLLGQGTAF. CDR3 coding DNA: TGTGCCACCAATTTACTGGGACAGGGTACGGCCTTC.

The V gene is TRBV25-1, the J gene TRBJ1-6, with D perhaps matching TRBD1 (5 bases). V was cut by 5 bases and J by 6 bases, with 11 bases left in between. This CDR3 spans 14 amino acids. Germline loops: CDR1 MGHDK, CDR2 SYGVNS. The CDR3 sequence is CASSKGMLNSPLHF. CDR3 in DNA: TGTGCCAGCAGTAAGGGGATGCTTAATTCACCCCTCCACTTT.

This clone was observed once. This chain connects TRBV9 to TRBJ1-4, with a tentative D call TRBD1 (5 bases). CDR3 length: 15 amino acids. Trimming pared 0 bases from V and 8 bases from J, leaving 14 bases between. Germline V gene data show CDR1 as SGDLS and CDR2 as YYNGEE. CDR3 sequence (DNA): TGTGCCAGCAGCGTAGAAAGGGGTGTAAGGGAAAAACTGTTTTTT. Its translation is CASSVERGVREKLFF.

The chain recombines TRBV28 with TRBJ2-7; D call uncertain. CDR1 and CDR2 (germline): MDHEN, SYDVKM. Trimming shortened V by 5 bases and J by 3 bases, and 5 bases separated the two germline ends. This CDR3 is 11 amino acids long. CDR3 amino acids: CASSLNYEQYF. The CDR3 bases are TGTGCCAGCAGTCTCAACTACGAGCAGTACTTC.

The rearrangement links TRBV28 to TRBJ2-4; 13 bases line up with TRBD2. The V gene end was trimmed by 6 bases and the J gene end by 0 bases; junction bases not matched to a gene: 2. The CDR3 is 16 residues long. In germline, CDR1 is MDHEN, CDR2 SYDVKM. The CDR3 sequence: CASRGLAGLAKNIQYF. The CDR3 nucleotides are TGTGCCAGCAGGGGACTAGCGGGGTTAGCCAAAAACATTCAGTACTTC.

This rearrangement joins TRBV10-3 to TRBJ1-5; no clear D gene. Germline CDR1 reads ENHRY; CDR2 reads SYGVKD. With 3 bases removed from V and 0 bases from J, the gap between germline ends came to 12 bases. The CDR3 has 16 residues. The CDR3 DNA sequence: TGTGCCATCAGTGAAGGGTCGGCGGATAGCAATCAGCCCCAGCATTTT. Translation gives CAISEGSADSNQPQHF.

CDR3 DNA sequence: TGTGCCATCAGTGAAGAAGGAGCAGAAAGATCGGAAGCTTTCTTT. This sequence encodes CAISEEGAERSEAFF. The chain couples TRBV10-3 to TRBJ1-1; no firm D call. The CDR3 loop spans 15 amino acids. Germline V lookup: CDR1 ENHRY, CDR2 SYGVKD. V shed 3 bases and J shed 8 bases, with 19 bases lying between them.

This chain uses TRBV19 with TRBJ1-3; D is unresolved. The CDR3 runs 13 residues. V was trimmed by 10 bases and J by 0 bases, leaving 10 bases between them. The germline V gene encodes CDR1 LNHDA and CDR2 SQIVND (reference sequence). The CDR3 spells CATKDFSGNTIYF. Written as DNA, the CDR3 is TGTGCCACCAAGGACTTCTCTGGAAACACCATATATTTT.

The chain is built from TRBV18 and TRBJ2-2; D is perhaps TRBD1 (6 bases). This CDR3 spans 15 amino acids. Deletions cut 3 bases from V and 1 base from J, with 9 bases between. Germline CDR1 and CDR2: KGHSH and LQKENI. DNA of the CDR3: TGTGCCAGCTCACCCCCGGGACAGAACACCGGGGAGCTGTTTTTT. Protein sequence: CASSPPGQNTGELFF.

This chain links TRBV28 with TRBJ1-1; D is perhaps TRBD1 (6 bases). Germline CDR1 reads MDHEN; CDR2 reads SYDVKM. The CDR3 extends over 13 amino acids. V gave up 9 bases and J gave up 5 bases, with 16 bases separating them. In nucleotides, the CDR3 is TGTGCCAGTGCCTCAGGGGCGGTGACTGAAGCTTTCTTT. Translated, it gives CASASGAVTEAFF.

The chain employs TRBV28 and TRBJ1-1, with 7 nucleotides matching TRBD1. The junction had 2 bases not matched to a gene; V was cut back by 3 bases and J by 7 bases. From germline, CDR1 is MDHEN and CDR2 SYDVKM. There are 12 residues in the CDR3. CDR3 sequence reads: CASSLDRNEAFF. In DNA, the CDR3 is TGTGCCAGCAGTTTGGACAGGAATGAAGCTTTCTTT.

This clone was observed a single time. The chain carries TRBV24-1 and TRBJ2-1, with D tentatively TRBD1 or TRBD2 (5 bases each). The V end was cut by 4 bases, the J end by 8 bases, with 20 bases between. The CDR3 has 16 residues. Germline CDR1 reads KGHDR; CDR2 reads SFDVKD. CDR3 coding DNA: TGTGCCACCAGTGACCGTGTGGGGGAGTCGCCCCATGAGCAGTTCTTC. As protein: CATSDRVGESPHEQFF.

CDR3 nucleotides: TGTGCCAGCAGCTTAAGGCTAGCGGTGGACTACAATGAGCAGTTCTTC. Protein: CASSLRLAVDYNEQFF. The V call is TRBV7-2, the J call TRBJ2-1, with 7 nucleotides matching TRBD2. The trim removed 2 bases at V and 3 bases at J, leaving 7 bases unmatched. Germline lookup yields CDR1 SGHTA and CDR2 FQGNSA. This CDR3 is built from 16 residues.

V gene TRBV7-9 combines with J gene TRBJ1-5; D unresolved. The germline V gene has CDR1 SEHNR and CDR2 FQNEAQ (reference sequence). The CDR3 is 11 residues long. V was clipped by 11 bases and J by 5 bases, with 10 bases between them. The CDR3 nucleotides are TGTGCCGTTGGACCAGATCAGCCCCAGCATTTT. It specifies CAVGPDQPQHF.

J is TRBJ1-3 and V is TRBV5-8, with D possibly matching TRBD1 (5 bases). The germline V gene has CDR1 SGHTS and CDR2 YDEGEE. The V gene lost 2 bases and the J gene lost 2 bases, with 14 bases spanning the gap. The length of the CDR3 is 16 residues. CDR3 loop: CASSFWSGVAGNTIYF. The CDR3, as DNA: TGTGCCAGCAGCTTTTGGTCGGGGGTCGCTGGAAACACCATATATTTT.

The CDR3: CASSLGGLTRSPLHF. The CDR3 DNA reads TGTGCCAGCAGCTTGGGGGGTCTAACGAGGTCACCCCTCCACTTT. The V call is TRBV7-2, the J call TRBJ1-6, with D possibly matching TRBD1 (5 bases). Germline CDR1 and CDR2: SGHTA and FQGNSA. The ends were cut back, 3 bases at V and 10 bases at J, with 16 bases in the middle. This CDR3 has 15 residues.

The chain carries TRBV11-3 and TRBJ2-2, with TRBD1 as a possible D gene (6 bases). The CDR3 loop spans 15 amino acids. Deletions cut 5 bases from V and 7 bases from J, with 17 bases between. CDR1 is SGHNT and CDR2 is YENEEA in the germline V gene. The chain's CDR3 is CASSPSPGAGGELFF. CDR3 DNA: TGTGCCAGCAGCCCCTCCCCAGGGGCCGGCGGGGAGCTGTTTTTT.

This chain joins TRBV4-3 and TRBJ1-4, with TRBD1 matching 7 bases. The length of the CDR3 is 18 residues. Trimming took 0 bases from V and 7 from J; bases not matched to a gene: 14. Germline-derived CDR1 and CDR2 are LGHNA and YSLEER. The CDR3 here is CASSQDLVPPDRSEKLFF. As DNA, the CDR3 is TGCGCCAGCAGCCAAGATCTGGTCCCCCCGGACAGGAGTGAAAAACTGTTTTTT.